This TCR beta chain originates from a study of regulatory T cells in long-lasting Graves disease. Findings of the study overall: The researchers studied only peripheral blood, not thyroid tissue.

Both iRepertoire HTBI primers and Arm-PCR of CDR3 regions were used to build the TCR beta libraries. Per the study methods: Segment identification across samples yielded 62 TRBV and 13 to 15 TRBJ segments. MiXCR, applied by TCRdb to the multiplex PCR reads, yields one record per CDR3 protein. The V and J calls come from TCRdb's annotation, not from the publication. The repertoire holds fewer than 500,000 distinct CDR3 sequences, with roughly 15% as singletons. Trimming cost V 8 bases and J 0 bases; bases outside gene matches: 4. This CDR3 region has 15 residues. Germline assignment: CDR1 MDHEN and CDR2 SYDVKM. This clonotype was recorded many times. Its antigen is undetermined. This sample's time point: newly diagnosed GD, antithyroid drugs for less than 3 months. The authors made the TCR library using RNA they extracted from PBMCs. The sample was also linked to a second study, of T cells in Graves' hyperthyroidism and ophthalmopathy. From that study: Graves' hyperthyroidism was deemed stable given no ophthalmopathy progression within 18 months. The study used the HTBI primer set for a first-round RT-PCR of the TCR CDR3.

The chain couples TRBV28 to TRBJ2-1, with 10 bases aligning to TRBD2. This sample comprised peripheral blood mononuclear cells (PBMCs), obtained at new diagnosis, from a patient treated with antithyroid drugs. This receptor was obtained from a man in his forties with Graves disease. As DNA, the CDR3 is TGTGCCAGCTTACTAGCGGGGCTCTCCTACAATGAGCAGTTCTTC. Protein sequence: CASLLAGLSYNEQFF.